This TCR beta chain derives from a study of T cells expressing NK-cell markers. TCR beta cDNA was generated via 5'RACE template switching incorporating UMIs. TCRdb reprocessed the 5' RACE reads and keeps a single row for each CDR3 protein, giving no DNA. The table for this sample gives about 400,000 distinct CDR3 sequences. Findings of the study overall: The study did not resolve the HCMV specificity of expanded NKG2C+ T cell clones.

In the case of this clonotype: Its antigen is unknown.

The length of the CDR3 is 16 residues. CDR1 and CDR2 from the germline V gene are SGHVS and FNYEAQ. Sequences were obtained from blood T cells: a sorted CD56 or NKG2C T cell subset, CD4+ or CD8+ T cells, or bulk PBMC T cells (not recorded which). This clonotype originated in a woman in her fifties or sixties in good health. The V call is TRBV7-6, the J call TRBJ2-3; TCRdb picks TRBD1, but there is no DNA to check that call. CDR3 loop: CASSLAAREIPDTQYF.